This TCR beta chain emerged from a study of blood T cell repertoires in COVID-19 (dated by TCRdb to 2020 to 2022). In terms of the full investigation: Collaborator samples came from the United States, Italy and Spain and covered acute and convalescent phases of COVID-19. The prospective study material was composed of cDNA or gDNA derived from T cells, B-cell-depleted T cells, or PBMCs. Deeply sampled blood TCRbeta repertoires from subjects exposed to, actively infected with, or recovered from COVID-19 were included in the dataset. A freely available public database, intended as a resource for researchers studying the immune response to SARS-CoV-2, is where the repertoires were released. The samples were drawn from two sources: the first 160 participants of the ongoing ImmuneRACE study, and 1,200 or so subjects contributed by 6 global collaborators. Sample metadata almost always included a de-identified subject ID, COVID-19 status, age in years and sex. HLA class I and class II types, where available, came from metadata supplied by the sample provider rather than from assay-based typing.

Notes on this clone: What this receptor recognizes is not known. Base qualities are not provided; no much larger clone lies one nucleotide away.

One collaborating source in Seattle enrolled patients during active infection and followed them longitudinally through the course of disease. Whole blood was collected in K2EDTA tubes by collaborating institutions according to the institutions' own protocols. Collaborator samples were shipped for TCRbeta analysis as frozen whole blood, isolated PBMCs, or DNA extracted from either sample type. The immunoSEQ Assay, a bias-controlled multiplex PCR, was used to amplify TCRbeta CDR3 regions from genomic DNA. The study's processing was this. The number of nucleated cells in each sample was estimated by amplification of reference gene primers within the assay. Sequence reads were collapsed and filtered to measure the absolute abundance of every unique TCRbeta CDR3 rearrangement. For each sample, productive Simpson clonality was calculated by taking the square root of Simpson's diversity index across productive rearrangements. TCRdb took this table from immuneACCESS and kept in-frame rearrangements with V and J called. Such tables lack part of the clones; where checked against another copy, unresolved V genes explain under half of the gap, and the rest is unexplained. The DNA gave D and trimming, while V, J and clone size come from that table. The sample includes over 200,000 clones, with about 87% observed a single time. Approximately 2.6% of the sample is held by the ten biggest clonotypes.

Paper-wide results and their limitations: The amount of clinical and demographic metadata varied by source and participant and was provided uncurated.

This sequence was found in a man aged 25 to 45 with COVID-19, enrolled during active disease. Specimen: peripheral blood.

The nucleotide sequence reads TGTGCCAGCGTCGGGACAGGGAGGCACGCTTTCTTT. The resulting protein is CASVGTGRHAFF. The rearranged chain carries TRBV5-6 and TRBJ1-1, and TRBD1 aligns with 9 junction nucleotides. V trim: 7 bases; J trim: 11 bases; unmatched bases: 9. The CDR3, from cysteine to phenylalanine, totals 12 residues. Only CDR3 DNA remains: 36 bases, in frame from the first base. In the germline V gene, CDR1 corresponds to SGHDT and CDR2 to YYEEEE.